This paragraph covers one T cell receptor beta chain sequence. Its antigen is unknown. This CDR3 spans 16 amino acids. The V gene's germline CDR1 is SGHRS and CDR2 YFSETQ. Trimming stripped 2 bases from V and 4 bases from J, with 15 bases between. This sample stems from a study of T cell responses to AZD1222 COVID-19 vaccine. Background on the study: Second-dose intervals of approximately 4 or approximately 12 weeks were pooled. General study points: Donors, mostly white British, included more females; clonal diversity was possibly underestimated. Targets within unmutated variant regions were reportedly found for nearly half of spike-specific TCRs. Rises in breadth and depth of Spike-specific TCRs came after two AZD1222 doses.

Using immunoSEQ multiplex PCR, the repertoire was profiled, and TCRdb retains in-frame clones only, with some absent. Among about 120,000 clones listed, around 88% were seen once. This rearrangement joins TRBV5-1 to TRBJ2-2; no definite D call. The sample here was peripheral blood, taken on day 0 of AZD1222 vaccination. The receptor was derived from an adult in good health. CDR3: CASSFGTSGVTGELFF. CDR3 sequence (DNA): TGCGCCAGCAGCTTCGGAACCAGTGGAGTCACCGGGGAGCTGTTTTTT.